Below, 2 T cell receptor beta chains from the same sample are listed, as sequenced in a study of vaccination effects on CD4 cells after COVID-19. For these TCRs, the target antigens are not known. Only in-frame clones appear in the TCRdb table, and some are missing; sequencing was by immunoSEQ multiplex PCR. This table holds tens of thousands of clones, approximately 80% found once. ViraFEST expansion of antigen-specific CD4+ T cells with viral peptide pools preceded sequencing. Cells that had been cultured for roughly ten days were the source of isolated CD4+ T cells. Previously uninfected by SARS-CoV-2, the vaccine recipients also showed negative nucleocapsid antibodies. This sample comprised CD4+ T cells from PBMCs cultured with SARS-CoV-2 spike peptides, obtained before COVID-19 vaccination. These receptors all stem from a human donor who received a COVID-19 vaccine.

The gene calls are TRBV18 and TRBJ1-2; D is unresolved. The CDR3 is made up of 13 amino acids. Trimming cost V 2 bases and J 8 bases, with 12 bases left between them. CDR1 and CDR2 (germline): KGHSH, LQKENI. As DNA, the CDR3 is TGTGCCAGCTCACCAAATACTGGGGAAGGCTACACCTTC. Protein sequence: CASSPNTGEGYTF.

This clone is a singleton in its sample. The genes are TRBV5-1 and TRBJ2-5, with no clear D. Trimming left V 1 base short and J 3 bases short, with 10 bases between. CDR3 size: 14 residues. Germline V CDR1 and CDR2: SGHRS, YFSETQ. The CDR3 DNA reads as TGCGCCAGCAGCTTGATTTCGAACGAAGAGACCCAGTACTTC. Its translation is CASSLISNEETQYF.